Each of the 3 T cell receptor beta chains below was sequenced from the same sample in a study of cytomegalovirus exposure and HLA in healthy donors. The PCR had 60 Vbeta and 13 Jbeta primers. Profiled with immunoSEQ multiplex PCR; TCRdb holds only in-frame clones, not every one. The repertoire holds 95,000 to 150,000 clones, with roughly 80% as singletons. The specimen sequenced was PBMCs. These receptors came from a man aged 50 to 59 in good health and CMV-seronegative.

The chain is built from TRBV18 and TRBJ2-5, with no clear D. The V end lost 0 bases, the J end lost 0 bases, and 8 bases lay between the germline ends. CDR3 size: 15 residues. Germline V lookup: CDR1 KGHSH, CDR2 LQKENI. The CDR3: CASSPPRLYQETQYF. The DNA of the CDR3 is TGTGCCAGCTCACCACCGAGACTGTACCAAGAGACCCAGTACTTC.

The CDR3 DNA follows: TGTGCCAGTAGACGGACAGGGGGCATGGCTTTCTTT. Amino acids: CASRRTGGMAFF. The V call is TRBV19, the J call TRBJ1-1; 11 nucleotides line up with TRBD1. The germline CDR1 and CDR2 sequences are LNHDA and SQIVND (reference sequence). Germline trimming cut 6 bases from V and 11 bases from J; bases unmatched to any gene: 5. This CDR3 spans 12 amino acids.

The chain recombines TRBV19 with TRBJ1-1, with D possibly TRBD1 on 5 matching bases. Germline assignment: CDR1 LNHDA and CDR2 SQIVND (reference sequence). Between the trimmed V and J ends, which lost 3 bases and 2 bases, there was a span of 10 bases. CDR3 length equals 14 residues. The CDR3 DNA follows: TGTGCCAGTAGTATTTCGACAGCAAACACTGAAGCTTTCTTT. Protein product: CASSISTANTEAFF.